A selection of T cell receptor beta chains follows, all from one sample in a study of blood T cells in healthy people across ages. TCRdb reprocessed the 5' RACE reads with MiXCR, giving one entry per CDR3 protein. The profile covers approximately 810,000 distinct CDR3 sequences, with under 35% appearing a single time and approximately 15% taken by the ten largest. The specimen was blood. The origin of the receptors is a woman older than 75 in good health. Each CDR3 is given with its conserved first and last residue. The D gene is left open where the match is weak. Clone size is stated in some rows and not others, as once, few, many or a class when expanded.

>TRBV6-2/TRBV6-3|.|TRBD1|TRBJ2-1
TGTGCCAGCAGCCTGGTGGGACAGCCCTCCTACGAGCAGTTCTTC
CASSLVGQPSYEQFF
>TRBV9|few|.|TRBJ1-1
TGTGCCAGCAGCGTAGGTAGGCAGATGAACACTGAAGCTTTCTTT
CASSVGRQMNTEAFF
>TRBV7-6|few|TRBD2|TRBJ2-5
TGTGCCAGCAGCACCAAGCGGGGGGGCTTGGAGACCCAGTACTTC
CASSTKRGGLETQYF
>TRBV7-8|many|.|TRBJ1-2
TGTGCCAGCAGCGAGGGCGACAAGAGGGGCTACACCTTC
CASSEGDKRGYTF
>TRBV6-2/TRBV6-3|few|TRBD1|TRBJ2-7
TGTGCCAGCAGTTACTCCGGGACAGGGACGTACTTC
CASSYSGTGTYF
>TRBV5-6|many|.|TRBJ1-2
TGTGCCAGCAGCTCGGGGCCGGATGGCTACACCTTC
CASSSGPDGYTF
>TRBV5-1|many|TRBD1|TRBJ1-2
TGCGCCAGCAGCTTAGGAGCAACCGGGACAGGGGGCCGTGGCTACACCTTC
CASSLGATGTGGRGYTF
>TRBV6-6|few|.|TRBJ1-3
TGTGCCAGCAGTTACGGCGGGGGGCGGGGTGGAAACACCATATATTTT
CASSYGGGRGGNTIYF
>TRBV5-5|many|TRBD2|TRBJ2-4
TGTGCCAGCAGCCTGATGTCCGGGGGGGCTATGGGGAACATTCAGTACTTC
CASSLMSGGAMGNIQYF
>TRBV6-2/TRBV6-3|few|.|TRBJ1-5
TGTGCCAGCAGTTACTCCAGGGGAAGGCAGCCCCAGCATTTT
CASSYSRGRQPQHF
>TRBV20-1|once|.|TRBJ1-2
TGCAGTGCTCCCGATGGGGGGGGGAAATATGGCTACACCTTC
CSAPDGGGKYGYTF
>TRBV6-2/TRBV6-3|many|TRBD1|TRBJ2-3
TGTGCCAGCAGTCCCCTACCCCAGACAGGGGGCCGGGATACGCAGTATTTT
CASSPLPQTGGRDTQYF
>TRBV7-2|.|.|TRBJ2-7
TGTGCCAGCAGCTTCAGACAGGCCTCCTACGAGCAGTACTTC
CASSFRQASYEQYF
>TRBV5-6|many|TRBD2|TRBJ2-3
TGTGCCAGCAGCTTGAGACTAGCGGGACCCATGGATACGCAGTATTTT
CASSLRLAGPMDTQYF
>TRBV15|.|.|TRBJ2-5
TGTGCCACCAGCAGAGATTCGGAGACCCAGTACTTC
CATSRDSETQYF
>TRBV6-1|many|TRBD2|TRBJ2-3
TGTGCCAGCAGTGAGGCTAGCGGGGGGCCCGATACGCAGTATTTT
CASSEASGGPDTQYF
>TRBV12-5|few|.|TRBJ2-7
TGTGCTAGTGGTTTGAGCGGACACGGAGGCTACGAGCAGTACTTC
CASGLSGHGGYEQYF
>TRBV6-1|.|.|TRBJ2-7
TGTGCCAGCAGCTACGTTACCCCACCGGGGGACGAGCAGTACTTC
CASSYVTPPGDEQYF
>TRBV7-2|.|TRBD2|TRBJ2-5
TGTGCCAGCAGCTTAGAAGCTAGCGGGGGGACCCAGTACTTC
CASSLEASGGTQYF
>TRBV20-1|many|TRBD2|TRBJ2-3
TGCAGTGCTAGAGATAGGCTTACTAGCGGGGGCCCGGCGGATACGCAGTATTTT
CSARDRLTSGGPADTQYF
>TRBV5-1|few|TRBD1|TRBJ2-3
TGCGCCAGCAGAAATACGGGACAGGCAACGACTAGCACAGATACGCAGTATTTT
CASRNTGQATTSTDTQYF
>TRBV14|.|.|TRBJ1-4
TGTGCCAGCAGCCAAGGGGCTAATCCTAATGAAAAACTGTTTTTT
CASSQGANPNEKLFF
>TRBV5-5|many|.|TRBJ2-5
TGTGCCAGCAGCCCCCTAGGGAGCGACTTGTACCAAGAGACCCAGTACTTC
CASSPLGSDLYQETQYF
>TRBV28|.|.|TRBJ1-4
TGTGCCACCACTATGGGGTTCCCTAATGAAAAACTGTTTTTT
CATTMGFPNEKLFF
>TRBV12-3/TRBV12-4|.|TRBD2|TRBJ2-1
TGTGCCAGCAGCTTGGTGAGCGGGGGGTCAAATGAGCAGTTCTTC
CASSLVSGGSNEQFF